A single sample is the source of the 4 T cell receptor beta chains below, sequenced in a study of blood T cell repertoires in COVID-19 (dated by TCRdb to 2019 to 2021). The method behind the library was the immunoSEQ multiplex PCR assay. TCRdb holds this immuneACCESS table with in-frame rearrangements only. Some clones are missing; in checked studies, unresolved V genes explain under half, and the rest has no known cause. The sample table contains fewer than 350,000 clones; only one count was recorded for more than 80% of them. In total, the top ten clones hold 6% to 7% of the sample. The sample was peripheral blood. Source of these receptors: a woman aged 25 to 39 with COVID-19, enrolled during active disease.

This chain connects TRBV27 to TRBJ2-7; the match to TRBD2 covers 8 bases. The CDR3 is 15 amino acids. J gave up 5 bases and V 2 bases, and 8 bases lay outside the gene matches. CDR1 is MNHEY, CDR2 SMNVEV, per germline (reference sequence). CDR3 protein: CASSLAGRAYNEQYF. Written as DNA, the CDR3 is TGTGCCAGCAGTTTAGCCGGGAGGGCCTATAACGAGCAGTACTTC.

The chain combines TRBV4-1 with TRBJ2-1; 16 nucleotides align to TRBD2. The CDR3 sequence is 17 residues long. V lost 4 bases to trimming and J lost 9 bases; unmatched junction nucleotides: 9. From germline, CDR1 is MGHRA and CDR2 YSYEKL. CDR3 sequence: CASSPIGTSGRAAEQFF. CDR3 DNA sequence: TGCGCCAGCAGCCCAATTGGGACTAGCGGGAGGGCCGCTGAGCAGTTCTTC.

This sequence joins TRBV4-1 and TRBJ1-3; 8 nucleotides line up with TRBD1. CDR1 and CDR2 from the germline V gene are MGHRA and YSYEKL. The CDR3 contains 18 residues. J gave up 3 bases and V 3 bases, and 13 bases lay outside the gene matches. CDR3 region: CASSHFALPTGVGNTIYF. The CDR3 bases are TGCGCCAGCAGCCATTTCGCCCTCCCGACAGGGGTTGGAAACACCATATATTTT.

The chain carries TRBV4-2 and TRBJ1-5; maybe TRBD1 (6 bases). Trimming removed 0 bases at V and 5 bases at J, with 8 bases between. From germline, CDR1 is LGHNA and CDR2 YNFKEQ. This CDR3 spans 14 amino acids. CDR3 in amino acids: CASSQDRGHQPQHF. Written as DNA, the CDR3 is TGTGCCAGCAGCCAAGACAGGGGCCATCAGCCCCAGCATTTT.